This TCR beta chain was identified in a study of sequential checkpoint blockade in melanoma (dated by TCRdb to the late 2010s). The study in broad terms: Patients were randomized 1:1 to first-line nivolumab followed by ipilimumab (arm A) or ipilimumab followed by nivolumab (arm B). Maintenance nivolumab came after each of the two trial sequences. What the research found in general, with its limitations: The response-prediction model combining TCR metrics and mutation burden needs validation in larger, independent patient cohorts.

The treatment or condition label, read with the paper, signifies: randomized to nivolumab then ipilimumab (arm A) or the reverse (arm B). None of the patients in the trial had previously been given DNA-damaging chemotherapy. On a FACS Aria II flow cytometer, live CD3+CD8+ cells that were negative for CD19 and CD56 were sorted from thawed PBMCs. CheckMate 064, a randomized, open-label phase II trial of sequential checkpoint blockade, was the source of the samples, all of which came from patients with melanoma. Leukapheresis was used to collect peripheral blood mononuclear cells, which were then purified with Ficoll-Paque and frozen in human serum with about 10% DMSO. Purity of sorted blood CD3+CD8+ cells was verified at >95% immediately after sorting, followed by DNA extraction. The germline V gene gives CDR1 as KGHSH and CDR2 as LQKENI. Ends trimmed: V by 4 bases, J by 6 bases; bases unmatched to a gene: 15. The CDR3 measures 17 amino acids from cysteine to phenylalanine. Only the CDR3 portion is preserved as DNA: 51 bases, with reading frame beginning at the first base.

As regards this clone: No antigen is known for it. The record has no base qualities; no much larger clone is one base away.

TCRbeta CDR3 regions were immunosequenced from genomic DNA with the immunoSEQ Assay. Prior to high-throughput sequencing, genomic DNA was amplified by bias-controlled multiplex PCR. The authors' pipeline ran thus. To quantify the absolute abundance of each unique TCRbeta CDR3 region, the sequences were collapsed and filtered. Clonality was defined as 1 minus Pielou's evenness and was calculated using productive rearrangements only. A previously published method was used to identify clones with significantly greater frequencies in on-treatment samples than in baseline samples. TCRdb's version of the immuneACCESS table is confined to in-frame rearrangements and falls short of the full clone set. An unresolved V gene accounts for under half of the shortfall where checked; the remainder is of unknown origin. V and J calls and clone size follow that table, whereas D and trimming were derived from the DNA. In this sample the table shows 30,000 to 40,000 clones, roughly 90% of which occur a single time. The ten largest clonotypes hold around 12% of the sample.

The source was CD8+ T cells sorted from blood (inferred from file names), collected from a patient given nivolumab and ipilimumab in sequence. The sequence was obtained from a human donor with melanoma. This sequence uses TRBV18 and TRBJ1-1; TRBD1 fits 9 bases in the junction. The encoded CDR3 is CASSRAGTGNFFAEAFF. The nucleotides are TGTGCCAGCTCACGAGCCGGGACAGGGAATTTCTTCGCTGAAGCTTTCTTT. When the CDR3 is completed using the reference TRBV18 and TRBJ1-1 genes on either side, the full variable domain is NAGVMQNPRHLVRRRGQEARLRCSPMKGHSHVYWYRQLPEEGLKFMVYLQKENIIDESGMPKERFSAEFPKEGPSILRIQQVVRGDSAAYFCASSRAGTGNFFAEAFFGQGTRLTVV.